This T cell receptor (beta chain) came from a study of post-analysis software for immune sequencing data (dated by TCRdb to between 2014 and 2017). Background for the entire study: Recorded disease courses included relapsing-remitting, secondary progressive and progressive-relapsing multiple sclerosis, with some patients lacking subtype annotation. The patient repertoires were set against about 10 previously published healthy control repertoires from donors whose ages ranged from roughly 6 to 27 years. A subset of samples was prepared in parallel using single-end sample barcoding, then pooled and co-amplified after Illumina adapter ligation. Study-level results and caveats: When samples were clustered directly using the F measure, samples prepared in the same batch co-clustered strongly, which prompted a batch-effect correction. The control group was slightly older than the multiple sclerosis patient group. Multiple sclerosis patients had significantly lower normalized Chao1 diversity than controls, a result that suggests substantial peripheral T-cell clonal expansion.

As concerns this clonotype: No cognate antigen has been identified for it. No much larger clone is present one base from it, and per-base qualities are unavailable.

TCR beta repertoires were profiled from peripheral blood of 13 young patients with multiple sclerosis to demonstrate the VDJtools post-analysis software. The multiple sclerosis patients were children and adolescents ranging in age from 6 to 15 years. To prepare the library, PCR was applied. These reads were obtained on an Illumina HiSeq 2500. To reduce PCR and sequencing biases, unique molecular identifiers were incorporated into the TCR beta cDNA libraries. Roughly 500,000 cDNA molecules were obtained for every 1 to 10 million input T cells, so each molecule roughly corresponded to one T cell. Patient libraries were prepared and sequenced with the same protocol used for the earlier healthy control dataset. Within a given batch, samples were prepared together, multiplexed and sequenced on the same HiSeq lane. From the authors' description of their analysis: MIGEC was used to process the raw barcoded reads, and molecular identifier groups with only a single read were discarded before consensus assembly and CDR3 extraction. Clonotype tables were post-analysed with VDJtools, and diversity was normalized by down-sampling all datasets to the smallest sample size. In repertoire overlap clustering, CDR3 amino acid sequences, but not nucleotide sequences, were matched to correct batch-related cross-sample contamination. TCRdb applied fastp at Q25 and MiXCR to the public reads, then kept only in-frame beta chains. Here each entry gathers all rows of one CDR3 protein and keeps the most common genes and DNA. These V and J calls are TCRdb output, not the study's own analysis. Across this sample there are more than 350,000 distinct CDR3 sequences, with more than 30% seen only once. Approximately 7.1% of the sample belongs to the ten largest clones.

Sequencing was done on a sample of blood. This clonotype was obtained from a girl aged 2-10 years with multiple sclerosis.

The CDR3 sequence is CASSTTRGVGYGYTF. The DNA sequence is TGTGCCAGCAGTACTACCAGGGGGGTAGGCTATGGCTACACCTTC. The V and J segments used are TRBV28 and TRBJ1-2; 7 central bases correspond to TRBD1. Sequences MDHEN (CDR1) and SYDVKM (CDR2) are obtained from the germline V gene. The CDR3 covers 15 residues, taking in both the cysteine and the phenylalanine. Only the CDR3 DNA is retained, 45 bases long and in frame from the first base. Compared with germline, V lacks 5 bases and J lacks 4 bases; bases without a gene match: 10.